Reported below is one TCR beta chain. The data stem from a study of shared clonotypes between healthy human individuals. Sequencing was at deep level. Profiled with immunoSEQ multiplex PCR; TCRdb holds only in-frame clones, not every one. The data hold about 2 million clones, with less than 95% observed a single time. The naive CD8 subset, CD45RO-negative cells positively selected for CCR7, excluded terminally differentiated effector memory CD45RA+ cells. Germline V gene lookup returns CDR1 LNHDA and CDR2 SQIVND (reference sequence). The CDR3 has 15 residues. J was trimmed by 0 bases and V by 6 bases; bases with no gene match: 6.

The chain carries TRBV19 and TRBJ1-1, with TRBD1 matching over 8 bases. This TCR was sampled from a man in his late teens or twenties in good health. The sequenced sample consisted of naive CD8+ T cells sorted from blood. The CDR3 region is CASSPRDRLNTEAFF. The CDR3 coding sequence is TGTGCCAGTAGCCCCCGGGACAGGCTGAACACTGAAGCTTTCTTT.